These 20 T cell receptor beta chains share one sample of origin, sequenced in a study of cytomegalovirus exposure and HLA in healthy donors. It was with 60 Vbeta and 13 Jbeta primers that the PCR ran. Clones were read by immunoSEQ multiplex PCR, and TCRdb kept only the in-frame ones, dropping some. The table has 60,000 to 95,000 clones, 75% to 85% seen once. Sample: PBMCs. The receptors stem from a man aged 65 to 85 in good health and CMV-seropositive.

This clone was recorded a few times. The rearrangement joins TRBV6-1 to TRBJ1-5; maybe TRBD1 (6 bases). Trimming removed 8 bases at V and 5 bases at J, with 19 bases between. The V gene's germline CDR1 is MNHNS and CDR2 SASEGT. CDR3 length equals 15 residues. As DNA, the CDR3 is TGTGCCAGCCGGCTACAGGGTAGTTGGGATCAGCCCCAGCATTTT. The encoded protein is CASRLQGSWDQPQHF.

V is TRBV6-4 and J is TRBJ2-3, with D tentatively TRBD2 (6 bases). This CDR3 contains 14 residues. Germline assignment: CDR1 MRHNA and CDR2 SNTAGT. V gave up 9 bases and J gave up 0 bases, with 13 bases separating them. CDR3 in DNA: TGTGCCAGTCATTACGGGGGTAGCACAGATACGCAGTATTTT. Amino acids: CASHYGGSTDTQYF.

The rearrangement uses TRBV2 and TRBJ2-2, with 8 bases lining up with TRBD2. There are 14 residues in the CDR3. J was trimmed by 5 bases and V by 7 bases; bases with no gene match: 6. Germline CDR1 and CDR2: SNHLY and FYNNEI. CDR3 sequence (DNA): TGTGCCAGCAAGATACTAGCGGAAACCGGGGAGCTGTTTTTT. Its translation is CASKILAETGELFF.

CDR3 nucleotides: TGCGCCAGCAGCTGGGTGCCGGGACTGAGTAACTATGGCTACACCTTC. As protein: CASSWVPGLSNYGYTF. V usage is TRBV5-1 and J usage is TRBJ1-2; TRBD1 is a possible D gene (5 bases). The V and J ends lost 3 bases and 1 base respectively, with 16 bases between them. Germline V gene lookup returns CDR1 SGHRS and CDR2 YFSETQ. The length of the CDR3 is 16 residues.

This chain joins TRBV19 and TRBJ1-1, with a weak D call TRBD1 (6 bases). V was cut by 6 bases and J by 10 bases, with 18 bases left in between. The germline CDR1 and CDR2 sequences are LNHDA and SQIVND (reference sequence). CDR3 length: 13 amino acids. CDR3 residues: CASSLSTGPGAFF. CDR3 in DNA: TGTGCCAGTAGCCTGTCGACAGGCCCAGGAGCTTTCTTT.

The genes are TRBV2 and TRBJ1-4; TRBD1 matches at 7 bases. With V trimmed by 6 bases and J by 8 bases, 6 bases remained unmatched. This CDR3 comprises 13 residues. In germline, CDR1 is SNHLY, CDR2 FYNNEI. DNA of the CDR3: TGTGCCAGCAGCCGACAGGGTTGGGAAAAACTGTTTTTT. Protein sequence: CASSRQGWEKLFF.

CDR3 region: CASSDRVNQPQHF. The CDR3, as DNA: TGTGCCAGCAGTGACAGGGTCAATCAGCCCCAGCATTTT. The rearrangement links TRBV6-1 to TRBJ1-5; D possibly corresponds to TRBD1 (5 bases). V was cut by 3 bases and J by 3 bases, with 6 bases left in between. In germline, CDR1 is MNHNS, CDR2 SASEGT. The CDR3 covers 13 residues.

This chain links TRBV2 with TRBJ2-5; the match to TRBD2 covers 7 bases. The germline V gene has CDR1 SNHLY and CDR2 FYNNEI. After removal of 8 bases from V and 0 bases from J, the junction contained 0 bases not matched to a gene. The CDR3 has 12 amino acids. For the CDR3, the DNA is TGTGCCAGCCGGGGGGACCAAGAGACCCAGTACTTC. Its protein product is CASRGDQETQYF.

This clone has only one observation. The J gene is TRBJ1-2, the V gene TRBV29-1; 7 nucleotides match TRBD1. Germline V CDR1 and CDR2: SQVTM, ANQGSEA. The CDR3 consists of 14 residues. Trimming removed 4 bases from V and 3 bases from J; junction bases left unmatched: 8. The CDR3 spells CSVAQDRRHYGYTF. In nucleotides, the CDR3 is TGCAGCGTTGCGCAGGACAGGCGGCACTATGGCTACACCTTC. The variable domain in full, with the rest retrieved from reference TRBV29-1 and TRBJ1-2, is SAVISQKPSRDICQRGTSLTIQCQVDSQVTMMFWYRQQPGQSLTLIATANQGSEATYESGFVIDKFPISRPNLTFSTLTVSNMSPEDSSIYLCSVAQDRRHYGYTFGSGTRLTVV.

CDR3 sequence: CASSGTGNNSPLHF. CDR3 coding DNA: TGTGCCAGCTCAGGGACAGGGAACAATTCACCCCTCCACTTT. The chain employs TRBV18 and TRBJ1-6; 9 bases fit TRBD1. After removal of 5 bases from V and 7 bases from J, the junction contained 3 bases not matched to a gene. CDR3 length: 14 amino acids. Germline CDR1 reads KGHSH; CDR2 reads LQKENI.

This rearrangement joins TRBV7-2 to TRBJ1-6; tentative D call: TRBD1 (5 bases). Germline CDR1 is SGHTA and CDR2 is FQGNSA. Trimming stripped 1 base from V and 10 bases from J, with 11 bases between. The CDR3 runs 14 residues. This chain's CDR3 is CASSLVRGGSPLHF. CDR3 coding DNA: TGTGCCAGCAGCTTAGTTAGGGGTGGGTCACCCCTCCACTTT.

The chain joins TRBV25-1 to TRBJ1-6, with 7 nucleotides matching TRBD1. The CDR3 loop spans 15 amino acids. From germline, CDR1 is MGHDK and CDR2 SYGVNS. V dropped 1 base and J dropped 7; count of bases not matched to a gene: 4. CDR3 sequence reads: CASSESVRGNSPLHF. The CDR3 nucleotides read TGTGCCAGCAGTGAATCAGTCAGGGGGAATTCACCCCTCCACTTT.

This chain connects TRBV7-9 to TRBJ2-7; possibly TRBD2 for D (8 bases). V gave up 3 bases and J gave up 3 bases, with 15 bases separating them. The CDR3 runs to 15 residues. Germline CDR1 SEHNR, CDR2 FQNEAQ (reference sequence). In DNA, the CDR3 is TGTGCCAGCAGCTTCGGGGGGGGACAGAGCTACGAGCAGTACTTC. Translating it yields CASSFGGGQSYEQYF.

V and J are TRBV5-4 and TRBJ2-1; 10 positions agree with TRBD2. The CDR3 contains 14 residues. J was trimmed by 4 bases and V by 4 bases; bases with no gene match: 2. The germline CDR1 and CDR2 sequences are SGHNT and YYREEE (reference sequence). The CDR3 nucleotides read TGTGCCAGCAGCAGGGGACTAGCGTACAATGAGCAGTTCTTC. Translation: CASSRGLAYNEQFF.

The rearrangement joins TRBV30 to TRBJ2-3; a weak D match, TRBD2 (6 bases). Germline lookup yields CDR1 GTSNPN and CDR2 SVGIG (reference sequence). CDR3 length: 12 amino acids. Trimming left V 4 bases short and J 5 bases short, with 10 bases between. The CDR3 DNA follows: TGTGCCTGGACCGCCGGGGGAGATACGCAGTATTTT. It codes for CAWTAGGDTQYF.

V gene TRBV7-9 combines with J gene TRBJ2-2, with D uncertain. Trimming stripped 2 bases from V and 4 bases from J, with 8 bases between. The CDR3 has 14 amino acids. In germline, CDR1 is SEHNR, CDR2 FQNEAQ (reference sequence). In DNA form, the CDR3 reads TGTGCCAGCAGCTTAAACAGCCTCACCGGGGAGCTGTTTTTT. Its translation is CASSLNSLTGELFF. Full variable domain (missing parts from reference TRBV7-9 and TRBJ2-2): DTGVSQNPRHKITKRGQNVTFRCDPISEHNRLYWYRQTLGQGPEFLTYFQNEAQLEKSRLLSDRFSAERPKGSFSTLEIQRTEQGDSAMYLCASSLNSLTGELFFGEGSRLTVL.

This clone was detected only once. This sequence joins TRBV30 and TRBJ2-7; 8 bases are a match to TRBD1. The CDR3 loop spans 14 amino acids. Germline assignment: CDR1 GTSNPN and CDR2 SVGIG (reference sequence). V was clipped by 1 base and J by 3 bases; unmatched bases: 5. The CDR3 nucleotides read TGTGCCTGGAGTGGGAGACAGGGGATCTACGAGCAGTACTTC. Translation: CAWSGRQGIYEQYF.

J is TRBJ1-1 and V is TRBV5-8; D is uncertain. The CDR3 totals 14 residues. Trimming took off 0 bases at V and 6 bases at J, with 12 bases between the two ends. Per the germline V gene, CDR1 is SGHTS and CDR2 is YDEGEE. The CDR3 loop reads CASSLGTDYAEAFF. CDR3 nucleotides: TGTGCCAGCAGCTTGGGGACGGACTATGCTGAAGCTTTCTTT.

V usage is TRBV5-1 and J usage is TRBJ2-3, with 13 nucleotides matching TRBD2. In germline, CDR1 is SGHRS, CDR2 YFSETQ. With 7 bases clipped from V and 4 bases from J, the junction kept 6 bases outside the gene matches. The CDR3 sequence is 15 residues long. As DNA, the CDR3 is TGCGCCAGCGCCGGACTAGCGGGGGCCTCAGATACGCAGTATTTT. Its translation is CASAGLAGASDTQYF.

The V gene is TRBV4-1, the J gene TRBJ1-3; 7 bases are a match to TRBD1. The ends lost 4 bases at V and 0 bases at J; junction bases unmatched: 6. This CDR3 is 16 amino acids long. Germline loops: CDR1 MGHRA, CDR2 YSYEKL. CDR3 in DNA: TGCGCCAGCAGCCGACAGGGAACTGACTCTGGAAACACCATATATTTT. Its translation is CASSRQGTDSGNTIYF.